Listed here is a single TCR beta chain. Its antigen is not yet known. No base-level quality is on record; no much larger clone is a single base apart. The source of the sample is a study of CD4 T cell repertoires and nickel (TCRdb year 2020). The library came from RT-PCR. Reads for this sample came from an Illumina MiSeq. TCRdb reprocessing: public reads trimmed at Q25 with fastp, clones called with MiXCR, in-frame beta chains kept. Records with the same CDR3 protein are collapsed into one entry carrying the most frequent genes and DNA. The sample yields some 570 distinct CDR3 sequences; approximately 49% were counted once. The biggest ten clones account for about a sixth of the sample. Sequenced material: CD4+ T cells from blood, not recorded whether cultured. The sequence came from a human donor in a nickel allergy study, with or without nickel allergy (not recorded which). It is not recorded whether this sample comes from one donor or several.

The CDR3 in this case is CASTRRVSFSGANVLTF. The nucleotide sequence is TGTGCCAGCACCCGGCGGGTGTCCTTCTCTGGGGCCAACGTCCTGACTTTC. The sequence links TRBV28 to TRBJ2-6; matching of 5 bases hints at TRBD2 as the D gene. The V end loses 7 bases and the J end loses 0 bases, and a stretch of 16 bases separates them. Counted from cysteine to phenylalanine, this CDR3 has 17 amino acids. Only the CDR3 DNA stays, 51 bases, in frame from base 1. Based on the germline V gene, the CDR1 and CDR2 sequences are MDHEN and SYDVKM. The variable domain in full, with residues beyond the CDR3 obtained from the reference TRBV28 and TRBJ2-6 genes, is DVKVTQSSRYLVKRTGEKVFLECVQDMDHENMFWYRQDPGLGLRLIYFSYDVKMKEKGDIPEGYSVSREKKERFSLILESASTNQTSMYLCASTRRVSFSGANVLTFGAGSRLTVL.